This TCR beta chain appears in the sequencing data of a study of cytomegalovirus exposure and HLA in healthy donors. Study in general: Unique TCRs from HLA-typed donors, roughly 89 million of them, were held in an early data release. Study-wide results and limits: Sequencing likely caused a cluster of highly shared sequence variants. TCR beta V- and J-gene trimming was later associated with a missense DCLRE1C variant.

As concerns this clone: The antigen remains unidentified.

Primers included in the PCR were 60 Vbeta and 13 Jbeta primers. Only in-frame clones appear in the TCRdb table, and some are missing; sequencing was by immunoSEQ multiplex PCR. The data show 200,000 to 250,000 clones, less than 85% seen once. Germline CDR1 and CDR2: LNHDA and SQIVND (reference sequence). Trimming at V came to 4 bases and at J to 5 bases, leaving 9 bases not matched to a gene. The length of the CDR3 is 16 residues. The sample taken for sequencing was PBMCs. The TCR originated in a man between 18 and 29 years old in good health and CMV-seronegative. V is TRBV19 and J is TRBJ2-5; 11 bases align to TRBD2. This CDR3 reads CASSTARLAGYETQYF. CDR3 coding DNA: TGTGCCAGTAGTACGGCAAGACTAGCGGGATACGAGACCCAGTACTTC.